A selection of T cell receptor beta chains follows, all from one sample in a study of read filtering for tumor transcriptome and immune sequencing. A single record per CDR3 protein comes from TCRdb applying MiXCR to the reads. The table shows 100,000 to 150,000 distinct CDR3 sequences, with 10% to 15% occurring only once. The source material was a population of CD138-negative cells sorted from bone marrow. The receptors derive from a donor at least 40 years old with multiple myeloma. Each CDR3 is given with its conserved first and last residue. D genes are given only for firm matches. Clone sizes are given selectively: once, few, many, or a class where the clone is expanded.

>TRBV27|.|many|TRBJ1-1
TGTGCCAGCAGTTTAATGAGCGGGGGACTGGCGAACACTGAAGCTTTCTTT
CASSLMSGGLANTEAFF
>TRBV12-3/TRBV12-4|.|many|TRBJ2-1
TGTGCCAGCAGTTTACGGGGGGCGTTTAATGATGAGCAGTTCTTC
CASSLRGAFNDEQFF
>TRBV5-1|.|many|TRBJ1-1
TGCGCCAGCAGCACAACAGTAGGCACTGAAGCTTTCTTT
CASSTTVGTEAFF
>TRBV11-2|TRBD2|many|TRBJ2-7
TGTGCCAGCAGCATGGAACCGGGGACTAGCGCCGTCCCCGAGCAGTACTTC
CASSMEPGTSAVPEQYF
>TRBV7-7|TRBD1|.|TRBJ2-2
TGTGCTAGCAGCCAGTCAGGGGGCACCGGGGAGCTGTTTTTT
CASSQSGGTGELFF
>TRBV20-1|TRBD2|once|TRBJ2-1
TGCAGTGCTAGAGACTCCCGACTAGCGGGCAATGAGCAGTTCTTC
CSARDSRLAGNEQFF
>TRBV6-2/TRBV6-3|TRBD2|many|TRBJ2-5
TGTGCCAGCAGTGACGGGACTAGCGGGGGATTCCAAGAGACCCAGTACTTC
CASSDGTSGGFQETQYF
>TRBV7-8|TRBD1|many|TRBJ2-7
TGTGCCAGCAGCCGGGACAGCGGATCGTTCTACGAGCAGTACTTC
CASSRDSGSFYEQYF
>TRBV18|.|.|TRBJ2-2
TGTGCCAGCTCACCACTTGACACCTGCGCGAAAACCGGGGAGCTGTTTTTT
CASSPLDTCAKTGELFF
>TRBV4-2|.|many|TRBJ2-1
TGTGCCAGCAGCCAAGATCTGAAAGGATGGCAGTTCTTC
CASSQDLKGWQFF
>TRBV3-1|.|.|TRBJ2-4
TGTGCCAGCAGCCATCCAGGAGCCAAAGACATTCAGTACTTC
CASSHPGAKDIQYF
>TRBV27|TRBD2|many|TRBJ2-1
TGTGCCAGCAGTTCCTTAGCGGGATCGGGGAATGAGCAGTTCTTC
CASSSLAGSGNEQFF
>TRBV7-8|.|many|TRBJ1-1
TGTGCCAGCAGCTTCCTGGACGGTCTCGACACTGAAGCTTTCTTT
CASSFLDGLDTEAFF
>TRBV5-4|.|.|TRBJ2-3
TGTGCCAGCAGCTCACCAGGCACAGATACGCAGTATTTT
CASSSPGTDTQYF
>TRBV27|.|.|TRBJ2-5
TGTGCCAGCAGTTTATCGATTGTGGGAGAGACCCAGTACTTC
CASSLSIVGETQYF
>TRBV9|.|many|TRBJ1-5
TGTGCCAGCAGCGTAGGAGGGAGCAGCAATCAGCCCCAGCATTTT
CASSVGGSSNQPQHF
>TRBV29-1|.|many|TRBJ1-3
TGCAGCGTTGACAAGGACAGCTCAAACACCATATATTTT
CSVDKDSSNTIYF
>TRBV11-2|.|few|TRBJ1-1
TGTGCCAGCAGCTCAACCTCTATGAACACTGAAGCTTTCTTT
CASSSTSMNTEAFF
>TRBV3-1|.|many|TRBJ1-1
TGTGCCAGCAGCCAAGATCTTGGGGGGTATTCTTTCTTT
CASSQDLGGYSFF
>TRBV20-1|TRBD2|.|TRBJ2-5
TGCAGTGCTAGCAAGGGACTAGCGGGAGGGGAGACCCAGTACTTC
CSASKGLAGGETQYF
>TRBV12-3/TRBV12-4|TRBD1|many|TRBJ1-6
TGTGCCAGCAGCCCCACCAGACAGGGTGTCACCTATAATTCACCCCTCCACTTT
CASSPTRQGVTYNSPLHF
>TRBV12-3/TRBV12-4|.|many|TRBJ1-2
TGTGCCAGCAGTTCTGGGGAGGTTGGCTACACCTTC
CASSSGEVGYTF
>TRBV2|.|many|TRBJ1-5
TGTGCCAGCAGGAAAGATGACTATAGCAATCAGCCCCAGCATTTT
CASRKDDYSNQPQHF
>TRBV4-1|.|many|TRBJ1-4
TGCGCCAGCAGCCAAGATCGGGGGCAGGGCCTCGGGGGGACTAATGAAAAACTGTTTTTT
CASSQDRGQGLGGTNEKLFF
>TRBV7-9|TRBD1|many|TRBJ1-1
TGTGCCAGCGAGATAGGGGGCGTCGACACTGAAGCTTTCTTT
CASEIGGVDTEAFF
>TRBV5-5|TRBD1|many|TRBJ1-4
TGTGCCAGCAGCTTGGGGACAGGGACAGATGAAAAACTGTTTTTT
CASSLGTGTDEKLFF
>TRBV12-3/TRBV12-4|.|.|TRBJ1-5
TGTGCCGGCAGTCACACAACACGGCCCCAGCATTTT
CAGSHTTRPQHF
>TRBV12-3/TRBV12-4|TRBD1|.|TRBJ1-1
TGTGCCAGCAGCAGGGATACAGGGGCGGGCGGGTCTTTCTTT
CASSRDTGAGGSFF
>TRBV18|TRBD2|few|TRBJ2-2
TGTGCCAGCTCACCATTCCCAGGGAGGGACACCGGGGAGCTGTTTTTT
CASSPFPGRDTGELFF
>TRBV5-1|.|many|TRBJ1-5
TGCGCCAGCAGCTTAGGGGAGGTTAGATCGCCCCAGCATTTT
CASSLGEVRSPQHF
>TRBV20-1|TRBD2|many|TRBJ2-1
TGCAGTGCTAGGGGACTAGCGGTATACAATGAGCAGTTCTTC
CSARGLAVYNEQFF
>TRBV11-1|.|many|TRBJ2-1
TGTGCCAGCAGCTCTAGCAATGAGCAGTTCTTC
CASSSSNEQFF